This entry is about one T cell receptor (beta chain). Its antigen is not identified. V lost 6 bases, J lost 4 bases, and 6 bases stayed unmatched. The CDR3 totals 14 residues. The entry originates in a study of T cell repertoires in cytomegalovirus infection. Study context: Indications came from public TCR beta signatures; they pointed to CMV infection and to a matching HLA type. Study-wide points: HLA-C-restricted, CMV-specific TCR beta clonotypes were dominant ex vivo. Of the TCR beta families, the public ones yielded a cumulative frequency that identified carriers of CMV plus the relevant HLA.

A single record per CDR3 protein comes from TCRdb applying MiXCR to the reads. The sample lists 110,000 to 150,000 distinct CDR3 sequences; about 6.1% were seen once. The sequence came from a human donor in good health (CMV status not recorded). Some clones in this sample may be carry-over from other donors' samples. This chain joins TRBV12-3 or TRBV12-4 and TRBJ1-3; 7 nucleotides match TRBD1. The sequenced sample consisted of PBMCs. The CDR3 DNA reads as TGTGCCAGCAGCCTGACAGGGATCGGAAACACCATATATTTT. Residues: CASSLTGIGNTIYF.